This T cell receptor (beta chain) was captured by sequencing in a study of T cell repertoires in cytomegalovirus infection. Overall study: Newly reported HLA-C-restricted and thoroughly characterized HLA-B-restricted CMV epitopes were employed.

General study findings and limits: People with CMV and the relevant HLA were identified by cumulative public TCR beta family frequency. What dominated the ex vivo response were HLA-C-restricted CMV-specific TCR beta clonotypes.

The CDR3 is 15 residues long. V was pared by 1 base and J by 7 bases, with 14 bases between. Germline values: CDR1 SEHNR, CDR2 FQNEAQ (reference sequence). TCRdb fed the reads into MiXCR, producing one record per CDR3 protein. The sample consists of fewer than 150,000 distinct CDR3 sequences, over 25% of them appearing once. This clonotype was recorded a few times. Antigen specificity is unknown. This TCR was sampled from a human donor in good health (CMV status not recorded). Some clones in this sample may be carry-over from other donors' samples. Sequences were derived from CD8+ T cells from cultured PBMCs, sampled from culture after CMV antigen stimulation. The rearrangement links TRBV7-9 to TRBJ2-4; maybe TRBD1 (5 bases). The CDR3 nucleotides read TGTGCCAGCAGCTTAGATGAAGGGGTAGAGAACATTCAGTACTTC. This translates into CASSLDEGVENIQYF.